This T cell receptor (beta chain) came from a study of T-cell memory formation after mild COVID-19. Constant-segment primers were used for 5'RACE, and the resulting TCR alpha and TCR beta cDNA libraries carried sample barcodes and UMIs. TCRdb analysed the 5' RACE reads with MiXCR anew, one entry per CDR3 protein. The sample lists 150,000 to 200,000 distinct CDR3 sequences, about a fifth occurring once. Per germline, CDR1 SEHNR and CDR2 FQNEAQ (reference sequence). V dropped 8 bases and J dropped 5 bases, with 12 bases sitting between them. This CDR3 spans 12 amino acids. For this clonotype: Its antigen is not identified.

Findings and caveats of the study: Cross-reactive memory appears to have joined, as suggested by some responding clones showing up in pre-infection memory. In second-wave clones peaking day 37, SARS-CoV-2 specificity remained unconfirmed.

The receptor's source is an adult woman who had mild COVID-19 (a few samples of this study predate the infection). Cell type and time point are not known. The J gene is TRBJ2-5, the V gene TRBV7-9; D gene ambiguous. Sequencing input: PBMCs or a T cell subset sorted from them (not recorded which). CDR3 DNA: TGTGCCAGCCAGTCGGGTCGGGAGACCCAGTACTTC. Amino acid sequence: CASQSGRETQYF.